This T cell receptor beta chain was captured by sequencing in a study of CD8 T cells in ankylosing spondylitis (dated by TCRdb to between 2016 and 2019). For the wider study: The study profiled T cell receptor beta repertoires in healthy donors and ankylosing spondylitis patients to find disease-linked TCR variants. The full study cohort comprised around 25 ankylosing spondylitis patients and over 95 healthy donors. Peripheral blood was sampled, and synovial fluid was also collected from ankylosing spondylitis patients.

The sequencing machine was an Illumina HiSeq 2500. Quantitative 5'-RACE with molecular barcodes was the method used to prepare the TCR beta libraries. The authors' pipeline ran thus. Disease-linked TCR variants were identified with a new computational method built on a probabilistic model of VDJ rearrangement. Clones were called with MiXCR by TCRdb after fastp trimmed the public reads at Q25, and only in-frame beta chains were retained. Every distinct CDR3 protein forms one entry, paired with its most common genes and DNA. Clone size and V and J calls follow TCRdb, not the original study. Here the sample has around 130,000 distinct CDR3 sequences; roughly an eighth occur a single time. The ten largest clones capture 2.5% to 3% of the sample. Broader findings and caveats from the paper: In peripheral blood, the disease-linked clones were found at relatively low frequencies and had a CD8+ phenotype. Significant enrichment of the disease-linked clones was reported in matched synovial fluid samples from ankylosing spondylitis patients. Blood from ankylosing spondylitis patients appeared to be characterized by a TCR beta motif made up of seven or eight highly homologous amino acid variants. Some of the motif variants had been reported before in the synovial fluid and blood of reactive arthritis patients, a finding that suggests common disease-initiation mechanisms.

The CDR3 sequence holds 16 residues, the cysteine and phenylalanine included. The CDR3 DNA has 48 bases and is translated from base 1. CDR1 and CDR2, per the germline V gene, are SGHRS and YFSETQ. V loses 2 bases at its end and J loses 2 bases; junction bases beyond the gene matches: 5. In this sample, this clonotype turned up a few times. Its antigen has not been determined. Base qualities are not provided; no much larger clone lies one nucleotide away. Material for sequencing was blood, either unsorted or a sorted T cell fraction (not recorded which). Recombination linked TRBV5-1 to TRBJ2-2, and 8 bases in between align with TRBD1. This TCR was recovered from a female donor with ankylosing spondylitis or in good health (not recorded which). The sequenced DNA: TGCGCCAGCAGCTTAGACAGGGGCCTTAACACCGGGGAGCTGTTTTTT. It translates to CASSLDRGLNTGELFF.